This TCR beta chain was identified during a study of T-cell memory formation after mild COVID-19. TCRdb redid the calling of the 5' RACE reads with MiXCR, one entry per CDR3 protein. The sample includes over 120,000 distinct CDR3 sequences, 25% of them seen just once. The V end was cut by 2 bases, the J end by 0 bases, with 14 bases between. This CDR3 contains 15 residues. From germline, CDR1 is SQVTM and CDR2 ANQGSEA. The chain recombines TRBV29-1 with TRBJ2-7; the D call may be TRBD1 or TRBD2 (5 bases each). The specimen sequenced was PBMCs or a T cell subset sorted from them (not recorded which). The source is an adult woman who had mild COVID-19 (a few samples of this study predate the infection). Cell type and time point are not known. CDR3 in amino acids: CSVELRGVHSYEQYF. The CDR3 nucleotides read TGCAGCGTTGAACTTCGGGGCGTACACTCCTACGAGCAGTACTTC.